This T cell receptor beta chain is from a study of early T cells in non-severe SARS-CoV-2 infection. Study as a whole: Unpaired chains resulted from sequencing bulk RNA of unsorted whole blood.

This clonotype was recorded many times. Its antigen is unknown. The V and J ends lost 5 bases and 4 bases, in that order; junction bases with no gene match: 6. CDR1 is MNHEY and CDR2 is SMNVEV in the germline V gene (reference sequence). The CDR3 contains 15 residues. The TCR library protocol attached unique molecular identifiers to the individual cDNA molecules. Using its own MiXCR run on the 5' RACE reads, TCRdb lists one record per CDR3 protein. In the table there are 25,000 to 30,000 distinct CDR3 sequences, roughly 4.2% of which are singletons. Study-level results: Using VDJdb, the matching emphasized anti-spike CD8 responses while missing private and CD4 specificities.

Material for sequencing was whole blood. The source is an adult who was a healthcare worker with PCR-confirmed SARS-CoV-2 infection or an uninfected control (not recorded which). This chain uses TRBV27 with TRBJ1-2, with TRBD1 matching 11 bases. The CDR3 region has the DNA TGTGCCAGCAGTAACGGACAGGGGGCGGGCTATGGCTACACCTTC. Protein product: CASSNGQGAGYGYTF.